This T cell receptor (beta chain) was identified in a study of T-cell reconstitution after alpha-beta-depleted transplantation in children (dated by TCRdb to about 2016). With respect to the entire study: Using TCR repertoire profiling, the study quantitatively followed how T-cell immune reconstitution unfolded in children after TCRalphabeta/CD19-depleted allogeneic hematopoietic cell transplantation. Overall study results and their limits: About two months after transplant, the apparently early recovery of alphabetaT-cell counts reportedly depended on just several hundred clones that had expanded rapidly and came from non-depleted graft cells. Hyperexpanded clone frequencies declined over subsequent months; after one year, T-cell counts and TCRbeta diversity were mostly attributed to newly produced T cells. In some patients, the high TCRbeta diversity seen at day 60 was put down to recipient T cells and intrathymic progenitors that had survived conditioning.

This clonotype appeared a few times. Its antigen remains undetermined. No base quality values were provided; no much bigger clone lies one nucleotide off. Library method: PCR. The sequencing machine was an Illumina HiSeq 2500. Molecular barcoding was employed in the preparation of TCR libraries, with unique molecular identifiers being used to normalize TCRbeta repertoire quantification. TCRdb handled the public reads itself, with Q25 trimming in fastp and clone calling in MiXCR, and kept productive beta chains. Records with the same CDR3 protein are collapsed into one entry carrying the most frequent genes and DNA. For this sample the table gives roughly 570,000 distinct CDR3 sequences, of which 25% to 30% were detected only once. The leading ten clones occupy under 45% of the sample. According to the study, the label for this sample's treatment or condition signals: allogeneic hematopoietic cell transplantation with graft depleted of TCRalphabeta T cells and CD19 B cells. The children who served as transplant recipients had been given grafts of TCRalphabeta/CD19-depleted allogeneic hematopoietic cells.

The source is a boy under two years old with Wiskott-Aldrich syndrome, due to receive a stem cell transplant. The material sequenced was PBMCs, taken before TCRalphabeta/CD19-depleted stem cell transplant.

The CDR3 protein: CATRKTEYNEQFF. At the DNA level, the sequence is TGTGCCACAAGAAAAACGGAGTACAATGAGCAGTTCTTC. The chain is assembled from TRBV7-9 and TRBJ2-1, with no reliable assignment of the D segment. The germline V gene (reference sequence) gives CDR1 as SEHNR and CDR2 as FQNEAQ. The CDR3 has 13 amino acids, counting the end cysteine and phenylalanine. Left in the record is the CDR3 DNA by itself, 39 bases read in frame from the first base. V and J are truncated by 10 bases and 4 bases respectively, leaving an intervening sequence of 14 bases.